These 5 T cell receptor beta chains were all obtained from the same sample, sequenced in a study of T cells in Graves' hyperthyroidism and ophthalmopathy. The CDR3 regions of TCR beta were amplified from RNA transcripts. Carried out on the TCR CDR3, a first-round RT-PCR used the HTBI primer set. TCRdb fed the multiplex PCR reads into MiXCR, producing one record per CDR3 protein. The profile shows about 640,000 distinct CDR3 sequences, less than 25% of them singletons. Sample: blood. The receptors stem from a man aged 25 to 45 with Graves' ophthalmopathy.

The chain couples TRBV27 to TRBJ2-1; D uncertain. The CDR3 is 14 amino acids. Trimming took 6 bases from V and 3 from J, leaving 12 bases between them. Germline V CDR1 and CDR2: MNHEY, SMNVEV (reference sequence). The CDR3 region has the DNA TGTGCCAGCAGCCCTCGGGCTGACTACAATGAGCAGTTCTTC. This encodes CASSPRADYNEQFF.

This chain links TRBV19 with TRBJ1-1; D might be TRBD1 (6 bases). The CDR3 is 14 residues long. Trimming left V 2 bases short and J 10 bases short, with 17 bases between. CDR1 and CDR2 (germline): LNHDA, SQIVND (reference sequence). The CDR3, as DNA: TGTGCCAGTAGTATAACCCGCGAGGGGGAGATAGCTTTCTTT. Encoded protein: CASSITREGEIAFF.

The sample holds a few counts of this clonotype. This CDR3 is missing its conserved last phenylalanine or tryptophan, likely due to a read error. V gene TRBV3-1 combines with J gene TRBJ1-3; no clear D. Germline V gene lookup returns CDR1 LGHDT and CDR2 YNNKEL (reference sequence). Deletions cut 6 bases from V and 0 bases from J, with 12 bases between. CDR3 size: 15 residues. CDR3 loop: CASSHDRLSGNTIYL. DNA of the CDR3: TGTGCCAGCAGTCACGACCGCCTCTCTGGAAACACCATATATCTT.

This clonotype was detected only a few times. CDR3 coding DNA: TGCGCCAGCAGTCCGGGACTAGCGGGAGGCAGGCTCAGCTACAATGAGCAGTTCTTC. This sequence encodes CASSPGLAGGRLSYNEQFF. The chain employs TRBV5-1 and TRBJ2-1; TRBD2 matches 15 bases. This CDR3 spans 19 amino acids. V lost 5 bases and J lost 3; bases outside the gene matches: 12. Germline V gene lookup returns CDR1 SGHRS and CDR2 YFSETQ.

This clonotype was picked up a small number of times. The chain employs TRBV28 and TRBJ1-2; D may be TRBD1 (6 bases). V shed 5 bases and J shed 6 bases, with 19 bases lying between them. This CDR3 comprises 15 residues. From germline, CDR1 is MDHEN and CDR2 SYDVKM. CDR3 region: CASSPIPGRGNGYTF. DNA for the CDR3: TGTGCCAGCAGTCCCATCCCGGGGAGGGGGAATGGCTACACCTTC.